This record looks at one T cell receptor (beta chain) sequence and its context. Its antigen is unknown. Indicated time point: late sampling 161 to 241 days after vaccination in three convalescent patients. Treatment denoted: roughly 10-day PBMC culture with coronavirus spike peptide pools or control peptides (ViraFEST assay). Two million PBMCs went into each well for culture with around 9.2 IU/ml IL-2 and 7.5 to 10 ug/ml peptide pools. This sample is part of a study of vaccination and CD4 T cells after COVID-19. Study background: Post-COVID sampling occurred a median about 110 days after diagnosis (range 35 to 161). Overlapping spike peptides served as the stimulus for the cells. These peptides came from SARS-CoV-2 and from the common cold coronaviruses HCoV-NL63, HCoV-OC43 and HCoV-229E.

Sequencing of cultured CD4+ T cell DNA used the Oncomine TCR Beta short-read assay. The template was genomic DNA from cultured CD4+ T cells. TCRdb fed the PCR reads into MiXCR, producing one record per CDR3 protein. In the table there are tens of thousands of distinct CDR3 sequences, about 33% of which are singletons. CDR1 is MGHRA, CDR2 YSYEKL, per germline. The CDR3 length is 18 residues. V was clipped by 4 bases and J by 3 bases; unmatched bases: 14. This material consisted of CD4+ T cells from blood, cultured in vitro, taken about 7 months after SARS-CoV-2 vaccination. This chain uses TRBV4-1 with TRBJ1-2; TRBD1 aligns across 10 bases. The source of this sequence is a human donor who had recovered from COVID-19. The CDR3 region is CASSPSAARDRGDYGYTF. The CDR3 DNA is TGCGCCAGCAGCCCAAGCGCAGCCCGGGACAGGGGCGACTATGGCTACACCTTC.